This T cell receptor (beta chain) was observed in a study of blood T cell repertoires in COVID-19. TCRdb's copy holds only in-frame clones and misses some; the assay was immunoSEQ multiplex PCR. The profile shows 400,000 to 500,000 clones, around nine tenths of them singletons. Looked up from germline, CDR1 is MGHRA and CDR2 is YSYEKL. This CDR3 is 14 amino acids long. Trimming cost V 0 bases and J 2 bases, with 8 bases left between them. Material: PBMCs or T cells enriched from blood (not recorded which). The receptor comes from a woman between 18 and 30 years old who had been exposed to COVID-19. This chain connects TRBV4-1 to TRBJ2-7, with D perhaps matching TRBD1 (5 bases). CDR3 loop: CASSQDPGPYEQYF. The CDR3, as DNA: TGCGCCAGCAGCCAAGATCCAGGGCCCTACGAGCAGTACTTC.